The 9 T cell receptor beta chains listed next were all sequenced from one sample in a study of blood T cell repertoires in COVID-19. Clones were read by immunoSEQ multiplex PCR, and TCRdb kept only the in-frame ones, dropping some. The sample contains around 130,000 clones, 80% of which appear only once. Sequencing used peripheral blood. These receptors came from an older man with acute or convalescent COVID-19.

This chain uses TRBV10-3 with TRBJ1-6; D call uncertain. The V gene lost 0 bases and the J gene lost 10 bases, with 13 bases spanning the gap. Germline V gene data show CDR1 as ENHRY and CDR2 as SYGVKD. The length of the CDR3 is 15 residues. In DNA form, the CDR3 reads TGTGCCATCAGTGAGTCAGGCCTTTTGGGCTCACCCCTCCACTTT. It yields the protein CAISESGLLGSPLHF.

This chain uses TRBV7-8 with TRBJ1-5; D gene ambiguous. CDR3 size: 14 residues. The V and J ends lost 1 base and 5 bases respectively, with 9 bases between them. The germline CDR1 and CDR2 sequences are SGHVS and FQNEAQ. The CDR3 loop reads CASSLVSIYQPQHF. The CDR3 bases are TGTGCCAGCAGCTTAGTTAGTATTTATCAGCCCCAGCATTTT.

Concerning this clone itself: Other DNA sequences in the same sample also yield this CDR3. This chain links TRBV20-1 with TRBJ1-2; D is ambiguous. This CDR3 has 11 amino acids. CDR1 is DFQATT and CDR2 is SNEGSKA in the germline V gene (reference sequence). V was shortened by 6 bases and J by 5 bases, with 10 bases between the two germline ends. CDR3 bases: TGCAGTGCCGGAGAACCTTATGGCTACACCTTC. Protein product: CSAGEPYGYTF.

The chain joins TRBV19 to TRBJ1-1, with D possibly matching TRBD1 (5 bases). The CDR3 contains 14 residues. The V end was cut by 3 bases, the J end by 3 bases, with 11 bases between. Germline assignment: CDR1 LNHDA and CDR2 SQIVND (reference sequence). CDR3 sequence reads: CASSIGGTDTEAFF. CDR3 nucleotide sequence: TGTGCCAGTAGTATTGGAGGGACGGACACTGAAGCTTTCTTT.

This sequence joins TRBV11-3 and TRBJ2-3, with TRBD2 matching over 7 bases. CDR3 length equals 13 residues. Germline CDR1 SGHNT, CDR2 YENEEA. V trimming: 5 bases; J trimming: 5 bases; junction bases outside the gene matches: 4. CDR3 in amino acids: CASSRTSEDTQYF. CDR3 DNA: TGTGCCAGCAGCCGGACTAGTGAAGATACGCAGTATTTT.

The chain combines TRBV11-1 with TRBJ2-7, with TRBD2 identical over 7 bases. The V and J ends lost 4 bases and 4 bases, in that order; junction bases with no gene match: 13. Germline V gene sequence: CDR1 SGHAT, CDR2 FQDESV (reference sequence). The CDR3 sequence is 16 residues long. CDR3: CASSSYTGREMYEQYF. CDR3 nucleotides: TGTGCCAGCAGCTCCTACACCGGGCGGGAGATGTACGAGCAGTACTTC. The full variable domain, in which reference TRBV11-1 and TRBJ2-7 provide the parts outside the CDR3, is EAEVAQSPRYKITEKSQAVAFWCDPISGHATLYWYRQILGQGPELLVQFQDESVVDDSQLPKDRFSAERLKGVDSTLKIQPAELGDSAMYLCASSSYTGREMYEQYFGPGTRLTVT.

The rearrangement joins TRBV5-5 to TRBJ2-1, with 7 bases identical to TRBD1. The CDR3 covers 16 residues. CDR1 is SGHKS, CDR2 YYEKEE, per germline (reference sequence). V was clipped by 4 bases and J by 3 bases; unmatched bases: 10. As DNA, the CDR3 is TGTGCCAGCAGCACCTACAGGGGATCCGACTACAATGAGCAGTTCTTC. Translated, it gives CASSTYRGSDYNEQFF.

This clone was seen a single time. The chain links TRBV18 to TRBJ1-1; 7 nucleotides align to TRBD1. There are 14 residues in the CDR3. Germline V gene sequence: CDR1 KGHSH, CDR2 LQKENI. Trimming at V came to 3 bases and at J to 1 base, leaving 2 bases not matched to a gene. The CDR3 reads CASSPGQANTEAFF. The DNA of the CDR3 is TGTGCCAGCTCACCTGGACAGGCGAACACTGAAGCTTTCTTT. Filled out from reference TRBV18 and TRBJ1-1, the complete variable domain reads NAGVMQNPRHLVRRRGQEARLRCSPMKGHSHVYWYRQLPEEGLKFMVYLQKENIIDESGMPKERFSAEFPKEGPSILRIQQVVRGDSAAYFCASSPGQANTEAFFGQGTRLTVV.

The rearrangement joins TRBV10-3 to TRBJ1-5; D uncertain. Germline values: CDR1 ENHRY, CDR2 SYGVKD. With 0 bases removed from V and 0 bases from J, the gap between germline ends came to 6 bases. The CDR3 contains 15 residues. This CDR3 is CAISESTYSNQPQHF. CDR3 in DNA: TGTGCCATCAGTGAGTCGACTTATAGCAATCAGCCCCAGCATTTT.